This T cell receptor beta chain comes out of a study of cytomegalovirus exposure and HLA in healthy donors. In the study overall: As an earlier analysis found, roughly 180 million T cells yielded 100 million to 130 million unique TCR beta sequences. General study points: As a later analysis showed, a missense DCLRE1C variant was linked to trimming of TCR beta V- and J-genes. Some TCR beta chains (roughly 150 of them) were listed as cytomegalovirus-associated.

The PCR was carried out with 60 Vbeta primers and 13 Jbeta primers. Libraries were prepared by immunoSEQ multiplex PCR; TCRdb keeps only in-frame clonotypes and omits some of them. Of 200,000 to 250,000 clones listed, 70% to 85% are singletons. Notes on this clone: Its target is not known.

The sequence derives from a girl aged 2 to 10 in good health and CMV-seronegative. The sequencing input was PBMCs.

The CDR3 reads CASSKFLGQGAVTGELFF. The CDR3 nucleotides read TGTGCCAGCAGCAAATTCCTGGGACAGGGGGCCGTCACCGGGGAGCTGTTTTTT. V and J are TRBV7-9 and TRBJ2-2; TRBD1 aligns across 12 bases. With V trimmed by 5 bases and J by 4 bases, 11 bases remained unmatched. Germline V gives CDR1 SEHNR, CDR2 FQNEAQ (reference sequence). This CDR3 comprises 18 residues.